This is a list of T cell receptor beta chains from one sample in a study of blood T cells in healthy people across ages. MiXCR was run by TCRdb on the 5' RACE reads, yielding one entry per CDR3 protein. Among about 1.1 million distinct CDR3 sequences listed, around two fifths were seen once. Source material: blood. The receptors originated from a man aged 18 to 30 in good health. Each CDR3 is given with its conserved first and last residue. The D gene is left open where the match is weak. Not all rows give a size; the values are once, few, many and, for expanded clones, a class.

TRBV7-2	-	-	TRBJ1-2	CASSLAPASYGYTF	TGTGCCAGCAGCTTGGCTCCAGCGAGCTATGGCTACACCTTC
TRBV20-1	few	-	TRBJ2-1	CSARVKGDNYNEQFF	TGCAGTGCTAGAGTGAAGGGGGACAACTACAATGAGCAGTTCTTC
TRBV12-3/TRBV12-4	few	-	TRBJ2-7	CASSFYRDLAYEQYF	TGTGCCAGCAGTTTCTACAGGGATCTTGCCTACGAGCAGTACTTC
TRBV12-3/TRBV12-4	-	-	TRBJ2-5	CASKRDNRETQYF	TGTGCCAGCAAGAGAGACAATCGGGAGACCCAGTACTTC
TRBV6-2/TRBV6-3	few	-	TRBJ2-1	CASSFLRGAGNNEQFF	TGTGCCAGCAGTTTCTTAAGGGGGGCAGGGAACAATGAGCAGTTCTTC
TRBV24-1	-	-	TRBJ2-5	CATSDSGQAQETQYF	TGTGCCACCAGTGACTCCGGGCAGGCCCAAGAGACCCAGTACTTC
TRBV3-1	once	TRBD2	TRBJ2-5	CASRTTSGVRGETQYF	TGTGCCAGCAGGACGACTAGCGGGGTACGGGGAGAGACCCAGTACTTC
TRBV7-9	few	-	TRBJ1-2	CASSLAGPHNYGYTF	TGTGCCAGCAGCTTAGCGGGTCCTCATAACTATGGCTACACCTTC
TRBV4-3	-	-	TRBJ2-3	CASSLEDDSSTDTQYF	TGCGCCAGCAGCCTGGAAGATGACAGTAGCACAGATACGCAGTATTTT
TRBV6-5	-	-	TRBJ1-1	CASSTGTLNTEAFF	TGTGCCAGCAGTACCGGGACCCTGAACACTGAAGCTTTCTTT
TRBV7-2	-	-	TRBJ1-3	CASSPLGQTRNTIYF	TGTGCCAGCAGCCCCCTCGGACAGACCCGAAACACCATATATTTT
TRBV5-1	many	-	TRBJ2-5	CASSFSQETQYF	TGTGCCAGCAGTTTCTCCCAAGAGACCCAGTACTTC
TRBV5-6	few	-	TRBJ1-1	CASSLSTTPLNTEAFF	TGTGCCAGCAGCTTGTCGACAACACCCTTGAACACTGAAGCTTTCTTT
TRBV19	-	TRBD2	TRBJ2-1	CASSIVPSGGYNEQFF	TGTGCCAGTAGTATAGTCCCTAGCGGGGGATACAATGAGCAGTTCTTC
TRBV6-2/TRBV6-3	few	TRBD1	TRBJ1-5	CASGGQGGQPQHF	TGTGCCAGCGGTGGACAGGGCGGACAGCCCCAGCATTTT
TRBV7-2	-	-	TRBJ2-7	CASSLVSGESYEQYF	TGTGCCAGCAGCTTAGTATCCGGAGAATCCTACGAGCAGTACTTC
TRBV11-2	few	-	TRBJ1-4	CASSGRVEEKLFF	TGTGCCAGCAGTGGCAGGGTGGAGGAAAAACTGTTTTTT
TRBV4-3	-	TRBD2	TRBJ2-7	CASSLIYPGLADNEQYF	TGCGCCAGCAGCCTCATTTATCCCGGACTAGCGGACAATGAGCAGTACTTC
TRBV6-2/TRBV6-3	-	-	TRBJ1-1	CASSRTWNTEAFF	TGTGCCAGCAGTCGGACCTGGAACACTGAAGCTTTCTTT
TRBV28	-	TRBD1	TRBJ2-5	CASSLRGLGNEQYF	TGTGCCAGCAGTTTAAGGGGGCTGGGTAATGAGCAGTACTTC
TRBV4-2	many	-	TRBJ2-3	CASSQDEDTRTDTQYF	TGTGCCAGCAGCCAAGACGAGGACACTCGCACAGATACGCAGTATTTT
TRBV3-1	-	-	TRBJ2-7	CASSQSLGTYPLYEQYF	TGTGCCAGCAGCCAGAGTCTTGGGACATATCCCCTCTACGAGCAGTACTTC
TRBV12-3/TRBV12-4	-	-	TRBJ2-1	CASTLLARGNEQFF	TGTGCCAGCACGTTACTAGCAAGGGGGAATGAGCAGTTCTTC
TRBV5-1	-	-	TRBJ1-4	CASSLASWEDATNEKLFF	TGCGCCAGCAGCTTGGCCTCCTGGGAGGATGCAACTAATGAAAAACTGTTTTTT
TRBV29-1	-	-	TRBJ2-1	CSVAGFRVRKTQKDNEQFF	TGCAGCGTTGCGGGGTTTCGGGTGAGAAAAACCCAAAAAGACAATGAGCAGTTCTTC
TRBV27	-	-	TRBJ2-2	CASSFRYRVFAGELFF	TGTGCCAGCAGTTTTCGTTACAGGGTTTTCGCCGGGGAGCTGTTTTTT
TRBV20-1	-	TRBD2	TRBJ2-2	CSAKRGGRDTGELFF	TGCAGTGCTAAGCGGGGGGGCCGAGACACCGGGGAGCTGTTTTTT
TRBV6-2/TRBV6-3	-	TRBD1	TRBJ2-2	CARGQANTGELFF	TGTGCCAGAGGACAGGCGAACACCGGGGAGCTGTTTTTT
TRBV6-1	-	-	TRBJ1-1	CASTGEAFF	TGTGCCAGCACCGGTGAAGCTTTCTTT
TRBV28	few	-	TRBJ1-1	CASSLSAGAGNTEAFF	TGTGCCAGCAGTTTGTCGGCAGGGGCGGGAAACACTGAAGCTTTCTTT
TRBV7-9	few	TRBD2	TRBJ2-3	CASSSLQVRGGVDTQYF	TGTGCCAGCAGCTCCCTACAAGTCCGCGGGGGAGTAGATACGCAGTATTTT
TRBV4-3	-	-	TRBJ1-4	CASSQDRKGRDRFF	TGCGCCAGCAGCCAAGATCGAAAGGGGAGGGACCGGTTTTTT
TRBV10-3	few	TRBD1	TRBJ1-2	CAISEGGDRRVYGYTF	TGTGCCATCAGTGAAGGGGGGGACAGGCGGGTCTATGGCTACACCTTC
TRBV4-3	few	-	TRBJ2-5	CASSRPTGQETQYF	TGCGCCAGCAGCAGGCCGACAGGTCAAGAGACCCAGTACTTC
TRBV9	few	TRBD2	TRBJ2-3	CASSVVAGGHTDTQYF	TGTGCCAGCAGCGTAGTTGCGGGGGGACACACAGATACGCAGTATTTT
TRBV9	-	-	TRBJ1-2	CASSVADSAVYGYTF	TGTGCCAGCAGCGTGGCAGACAGCGCTGTCTATGGCTACACCTTC
TRBV7-2	many	-	TRBJ2-4	CASTYSRGSKNIQYF	TGTGCCAGCACTTATTCGAGGGGCTCCAAAAACATTCAGTACTTC
TRBV28	few	-	TRBJ2-1	CASSFYLARDGYNEQFF	TGTGCCAGCAGTTTCTATCTCGCCAGGGATGGCTACAATGAGCAGTTCTTC
TRBV6-2/TRBV6-3	few	-	TRBJ1-4	CASTKERFNEKLFF	TGTGCCAGCACCAAGGAGAGGTTTAACGAAAAACTGTTTTTT
TRBV5-1	-	-	TRBJ1-5	CASSSGRDNQPQHF	TGCGCCAGCAGCTCGGGCAGGGATAATCAGCCCCAGCATTTT
TRBV6-6	-	-	TRBJ2-3	CASSSLGLVRPDTQYF	TGTGCCAGCAGCTCCCTGGGGTTGGTCAGGCCAGATACGCAGTATTTT
TRBV7-9	-	-	TRBJ1-1	CASSLDRAFF	TGTGCCAGCAGCTTAGATCGAGCTTTCTTT
TRBV30	-	-	TRBJ1-1	CAWSSIGGNTEAFF	TGTGCCTGGAGCTCTATCGGGGGCAACACTGAAGCTTTCTTT